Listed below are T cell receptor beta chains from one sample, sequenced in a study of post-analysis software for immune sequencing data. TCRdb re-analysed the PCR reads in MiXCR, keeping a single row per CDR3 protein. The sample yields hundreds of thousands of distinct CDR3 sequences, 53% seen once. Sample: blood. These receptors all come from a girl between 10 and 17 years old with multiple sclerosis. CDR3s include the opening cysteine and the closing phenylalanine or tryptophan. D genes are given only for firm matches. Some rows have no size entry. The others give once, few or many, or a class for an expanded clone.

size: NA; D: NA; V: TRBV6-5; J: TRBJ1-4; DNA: TGTGCCAGCAGTTATCAGGGACTACGTGCAACTAATGAAAAACTGTTTTTT; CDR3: CASSYQGLRATNEKLFF
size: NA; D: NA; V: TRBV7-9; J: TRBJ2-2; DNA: TGTGCCTTCGTGGAGTCAGGAAACACCGGGGAGCTGTTTTTT; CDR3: CAFVESGNTGELFF
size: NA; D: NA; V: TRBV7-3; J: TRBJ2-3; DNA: TGTGCCAGCAGCTTGGGACTGTCAGGGGTAGATACGCAGTATTTT; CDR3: CASSLGLSGVDTQYF
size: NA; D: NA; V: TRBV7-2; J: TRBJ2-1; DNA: TGTGCCAGCAGCTTAAGGGCTACAGGTTACAATGAGCAGTTCTTC; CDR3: CASSLRATGYNEQFF
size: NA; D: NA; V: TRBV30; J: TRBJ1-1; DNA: TGTGCCTGGAGTGTAACGGGGATGACTGAAGCTTTCTTT; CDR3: CAWSVTGMTEAFF
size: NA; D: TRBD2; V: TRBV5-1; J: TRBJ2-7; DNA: TGCGCCAGCAGCTCCGCGTGGGGAGGGAACCACGAGCAGTACTTC; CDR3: CASSSAWGGNHEQYF
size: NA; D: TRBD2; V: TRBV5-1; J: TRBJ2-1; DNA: TGCGCCAGCAGCCAGGGATGGGCTAGCGGCCTTTACAATGAGCAGTTCTTC; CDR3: CASSQGWASGLYNEQFF
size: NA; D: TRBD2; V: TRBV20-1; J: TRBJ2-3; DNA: TGCAGTGCTAGAGATGGTAGCGGGGGGACTCAGTCGGGCACAGATACGCAGTATTTT; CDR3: CSARDGSGGTQSGTDTQYF
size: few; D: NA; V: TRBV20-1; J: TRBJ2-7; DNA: TGCAGTGCTACCCCCGGGCAAGCCTACGAGCAGTACTTC; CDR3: CSATPGQAYEQYF
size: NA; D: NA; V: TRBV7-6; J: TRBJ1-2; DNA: TGTGCCAGCAGCGGGACTTCGCGGGGGGTGGGTGACTATGGCTACACCTTC; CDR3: CASSGTSRGVGDYGYTF
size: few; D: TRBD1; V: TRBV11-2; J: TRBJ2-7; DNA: TGTGCCAGCAGTTCGGACAGGGCTATTCCCTACGAGCAGTACTTC; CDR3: CASSSDRAIPYEQYF
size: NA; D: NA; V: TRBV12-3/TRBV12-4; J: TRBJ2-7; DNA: TGTGCCAGCAGGGGAGACAGGAGAGCTTACGAGCAGTACTTC; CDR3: CASRGDRRAYEQYF
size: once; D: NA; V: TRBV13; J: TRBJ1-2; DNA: TGTGCCAGCACAATCGGGACCTGGGATGGCTACACCTTC; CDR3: CASTIGTWDGYTF
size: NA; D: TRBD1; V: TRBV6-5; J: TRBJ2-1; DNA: TGTGCCAGCAGTTACTCCGCTCGGGACAGGGGACAAAATGAGCAGTTCTTC; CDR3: CASSYSARDRGQNEQFF
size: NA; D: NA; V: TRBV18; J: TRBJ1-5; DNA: TGTGCCAGCTCACCACCGGTTAGTCGGGATCAGCCCCAGCATTTT; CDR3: CASSPPVSRDQPQHF
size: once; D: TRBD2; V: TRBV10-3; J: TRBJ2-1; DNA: TGTGCCATCAGTGAGCCCGGAGCGGGAGGGAGGTACAATGAGCAGTTCTTC; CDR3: CAISEPGAGGRYNEQFF
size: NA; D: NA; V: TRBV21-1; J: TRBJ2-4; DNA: TGTGCCAGCATCCAGGGGCGAGCCAAAAACATTCAGTACTTC; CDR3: CASIQGRAKNIQYF
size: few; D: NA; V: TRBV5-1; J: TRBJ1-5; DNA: TGCGCCAGCAGCTTGTGGGGACTGGAAAGCAATCAGCCCCAGCATTTT; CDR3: CASSLWGLESNQPQHF
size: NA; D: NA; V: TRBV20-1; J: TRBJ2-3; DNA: TGCAGTGCTAGAGTGCGTGGTACGCAGTATTTT; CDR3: CSARVRGTQYF
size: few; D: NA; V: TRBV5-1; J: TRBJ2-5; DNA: TGCGCCAGCAGCTCGACCGGAGGGAAGACCCAGTACTTC; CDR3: CASSSTGGKTQYF
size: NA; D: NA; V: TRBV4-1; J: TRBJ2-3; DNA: TGCGCCAGCAGCCGCGGGGACCCACGGTGGAGCACAGATACGCAGTATTTT; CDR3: CASSRGDPRWSTDTQYF
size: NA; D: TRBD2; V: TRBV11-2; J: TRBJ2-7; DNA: TGTGCCAGCAGCTTAGGGCGGGAGGGCCGCGACGAGCAGTACTTC; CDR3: CASSLGREGRDEQYF